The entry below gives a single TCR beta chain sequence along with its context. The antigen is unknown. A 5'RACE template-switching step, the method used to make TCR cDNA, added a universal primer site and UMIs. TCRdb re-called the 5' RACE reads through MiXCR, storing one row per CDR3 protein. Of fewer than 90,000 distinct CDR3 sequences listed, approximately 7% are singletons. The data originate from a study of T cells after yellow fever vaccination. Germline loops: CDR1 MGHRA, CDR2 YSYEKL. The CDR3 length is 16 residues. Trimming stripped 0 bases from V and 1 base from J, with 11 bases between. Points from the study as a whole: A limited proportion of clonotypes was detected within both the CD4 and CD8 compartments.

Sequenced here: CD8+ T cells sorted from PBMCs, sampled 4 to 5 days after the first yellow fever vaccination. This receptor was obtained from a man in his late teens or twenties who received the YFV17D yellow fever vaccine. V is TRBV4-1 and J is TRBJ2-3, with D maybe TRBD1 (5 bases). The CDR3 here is CASSQETVLGTDTQYF. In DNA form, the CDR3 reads TGCGCCAGCAGCCAAGAGACAGTTTTAGGCACAGATACGCAGTATTTT.